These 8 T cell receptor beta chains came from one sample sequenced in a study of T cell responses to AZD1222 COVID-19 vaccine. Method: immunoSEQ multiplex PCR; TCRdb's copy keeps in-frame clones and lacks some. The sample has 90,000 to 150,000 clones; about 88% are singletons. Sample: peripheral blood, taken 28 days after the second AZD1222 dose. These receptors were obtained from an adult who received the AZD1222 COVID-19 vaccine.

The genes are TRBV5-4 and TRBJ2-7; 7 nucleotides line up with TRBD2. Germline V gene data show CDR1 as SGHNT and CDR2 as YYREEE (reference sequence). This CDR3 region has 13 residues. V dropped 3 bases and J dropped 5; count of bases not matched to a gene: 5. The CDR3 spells CASSWGGNHEQYF. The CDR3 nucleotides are TGTGCCAGCAGCTGGGGGGGTAACCACGAGCAGTACTTC. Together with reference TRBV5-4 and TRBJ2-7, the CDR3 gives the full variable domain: ETGVTQSPTHLIKTRGQQVTLRCSSQSGHNTVSWYQQALGQGPQFIFQYYREEENGRGNFPPRFSGLQFPNYSSELNVNALELDDSALYLCASSWGGNHEQYFGPGTRLTVT.

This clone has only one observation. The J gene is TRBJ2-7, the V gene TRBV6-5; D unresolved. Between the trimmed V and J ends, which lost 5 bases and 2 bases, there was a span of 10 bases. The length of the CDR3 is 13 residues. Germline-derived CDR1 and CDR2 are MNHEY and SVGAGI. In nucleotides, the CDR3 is TGTGCCAGCAGTCAGGACCTGGCCTACGAGCAGTACTTC. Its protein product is CASSQDLAYEQYF.

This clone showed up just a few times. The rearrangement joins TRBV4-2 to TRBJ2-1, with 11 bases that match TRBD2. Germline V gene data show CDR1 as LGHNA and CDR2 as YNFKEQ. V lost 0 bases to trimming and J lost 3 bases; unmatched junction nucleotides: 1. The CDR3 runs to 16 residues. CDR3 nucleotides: TGTGCCAGCAGCCAAGATGGGACTAGCGGCTACAATGAGCAGTTCTTC. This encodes CASSQDGTSGYNEQFF.

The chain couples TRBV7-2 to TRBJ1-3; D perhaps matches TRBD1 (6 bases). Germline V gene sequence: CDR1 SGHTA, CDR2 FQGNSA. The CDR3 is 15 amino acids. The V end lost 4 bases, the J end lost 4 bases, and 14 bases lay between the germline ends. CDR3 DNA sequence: TGTGCCAGCAGCTCATCCGCGGGGGCCGGAAACACCATATATTTT. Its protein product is CASSSSAGAGNTIYF.

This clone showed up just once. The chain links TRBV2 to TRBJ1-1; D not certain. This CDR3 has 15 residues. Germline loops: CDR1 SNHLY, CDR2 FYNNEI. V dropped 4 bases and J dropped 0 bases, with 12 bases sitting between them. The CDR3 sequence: CASSAERSMNTEAFF. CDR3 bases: TGTGCCAGCAGTGCAGAACGGAGCATGAACACTGAAGCTTTCTTT.

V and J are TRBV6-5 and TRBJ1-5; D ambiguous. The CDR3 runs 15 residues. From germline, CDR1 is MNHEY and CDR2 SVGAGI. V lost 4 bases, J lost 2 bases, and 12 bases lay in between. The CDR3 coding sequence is TGTGCCAGCAGTTCCAGTGATGGGCGCAATCAGCCCCAGCATTTT. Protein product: CASSSSDGRNQPQHF.

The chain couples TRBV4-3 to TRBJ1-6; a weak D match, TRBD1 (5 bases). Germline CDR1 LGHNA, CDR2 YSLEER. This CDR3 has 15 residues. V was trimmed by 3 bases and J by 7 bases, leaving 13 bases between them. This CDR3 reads CASSHEGLKNSPLHF. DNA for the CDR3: TGCGCCAGCAGCCACGAGGGACTGAAGAATTCACCCCTCCACTTT.

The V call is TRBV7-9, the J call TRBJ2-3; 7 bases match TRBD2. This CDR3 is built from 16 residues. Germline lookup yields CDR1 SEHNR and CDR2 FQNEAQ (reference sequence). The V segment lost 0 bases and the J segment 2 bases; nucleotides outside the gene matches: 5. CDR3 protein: CASSLAASGLTDTQYF. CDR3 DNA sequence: TGTGCCAGCAGCTTAGCTGCTAGCGGACTCACAGATACGCAGTATTTT.